This TCR beta chain was recorded in a study of cytomegalovirus exposure and HLA in healthy donors. As regards this clone: Its specificity is not known.

PCR amplification relied on 60 Vbeta primers (plus 13 Jbeta primers). TCRdb's table, derived via immunoSEQ multiplex PCR, lists solely in-frame clones and lacks some. The sample shows around 76,000 clones, over 60% of them seen only once. Whole-study findings and limits: A later analysis reportedly identified an Asian-associated ancestry cluster as carrying fewer N-insertions than the approximately 670-donor mean.

This TCR was sampled from a man in his forties in good health and CMV-seropositive. Sequences were obtained from PBMCs.

For the CDR3, the DNA is TGTGCCAGCAGCCGCGTGCGAGAGAATGAGCAGTTCTTC. Translated, it gives CASSRVRENEQFF. V and J are TRBV6-5 and TRBJ2-1; D gene ambiguous. Germline lookup yields CDR1 MNHEY and CDR2 SVGAGI. The V end lost 6 bases, the J end lost 7 bases, and 13 bases lay between the germline ends. This CDR3 is built from 13 residues.